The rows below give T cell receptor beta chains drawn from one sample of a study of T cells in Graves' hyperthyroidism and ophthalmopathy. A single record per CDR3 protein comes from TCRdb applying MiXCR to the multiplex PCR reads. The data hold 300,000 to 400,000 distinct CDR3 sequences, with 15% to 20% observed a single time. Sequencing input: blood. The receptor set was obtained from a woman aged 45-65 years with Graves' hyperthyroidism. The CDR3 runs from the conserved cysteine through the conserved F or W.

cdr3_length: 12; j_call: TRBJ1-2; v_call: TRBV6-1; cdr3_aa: CASRHINYGYTF
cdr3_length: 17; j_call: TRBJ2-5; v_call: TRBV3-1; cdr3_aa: CASSQEGLAGGQETQYF
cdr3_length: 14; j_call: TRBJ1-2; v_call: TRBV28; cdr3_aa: CASSFSEGAGGYTF
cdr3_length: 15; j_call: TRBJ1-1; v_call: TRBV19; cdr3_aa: CASSISYRGDTEAFF
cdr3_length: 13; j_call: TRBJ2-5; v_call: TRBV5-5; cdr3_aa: CASSLPSSETQYF
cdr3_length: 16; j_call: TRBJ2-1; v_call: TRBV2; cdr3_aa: CASSPLTSGAGDEQFF
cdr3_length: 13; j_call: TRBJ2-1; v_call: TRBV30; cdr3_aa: CAWSPGLAGEQFF
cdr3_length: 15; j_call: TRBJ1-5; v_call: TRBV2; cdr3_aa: CASSENPSTNQPQHF
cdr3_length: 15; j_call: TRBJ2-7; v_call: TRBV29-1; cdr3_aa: CSAQRGWDRAHEQYF
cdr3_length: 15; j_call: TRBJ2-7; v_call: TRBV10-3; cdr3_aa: CAISESMAAAYEQYF
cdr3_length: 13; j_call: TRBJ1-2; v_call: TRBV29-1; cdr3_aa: CSVVGQGIYGYTF
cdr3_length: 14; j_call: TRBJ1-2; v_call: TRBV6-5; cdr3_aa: CASRATGDNYGYTF
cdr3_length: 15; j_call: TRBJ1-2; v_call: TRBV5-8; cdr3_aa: CASSLYFTGGSGYTF
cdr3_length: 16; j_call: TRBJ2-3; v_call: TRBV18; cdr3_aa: CASSPPAGGPADTQYF
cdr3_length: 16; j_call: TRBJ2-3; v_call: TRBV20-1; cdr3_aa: CSAREGGGGATDTQYF
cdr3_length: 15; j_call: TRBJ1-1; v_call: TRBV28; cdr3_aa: CASSSAGTGGRNAFF
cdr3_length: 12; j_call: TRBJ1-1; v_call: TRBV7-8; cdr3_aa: CASSLVLQEAFF
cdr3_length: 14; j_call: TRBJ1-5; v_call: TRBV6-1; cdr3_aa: CASTEGGSDQPQHF
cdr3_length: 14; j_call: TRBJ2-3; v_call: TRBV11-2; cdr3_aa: CASSRDLSADTQYF
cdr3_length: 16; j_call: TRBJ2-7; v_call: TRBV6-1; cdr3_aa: CASSGIGRGRDYEQYF
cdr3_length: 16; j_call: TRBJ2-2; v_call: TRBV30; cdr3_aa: CAWSVQLAGGTGELFF
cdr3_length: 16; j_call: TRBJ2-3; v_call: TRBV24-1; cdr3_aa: CATSPGSSPSTDTQYF
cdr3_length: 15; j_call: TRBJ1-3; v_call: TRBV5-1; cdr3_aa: CASSITGNSGNTIYF
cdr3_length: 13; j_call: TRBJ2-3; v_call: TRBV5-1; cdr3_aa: CASSPSSGDTQYF
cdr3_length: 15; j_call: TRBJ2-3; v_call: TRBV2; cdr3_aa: CASSNKRGKTDTQYF
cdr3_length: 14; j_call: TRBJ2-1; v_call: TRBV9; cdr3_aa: CASSSGASYNEQFF
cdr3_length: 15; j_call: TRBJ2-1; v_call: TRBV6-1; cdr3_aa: CASSYGGSNYNEQFF
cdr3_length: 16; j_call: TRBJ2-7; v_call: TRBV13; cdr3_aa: CASSLARWTGTYEQYF
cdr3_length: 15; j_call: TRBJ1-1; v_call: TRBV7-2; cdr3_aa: CASNLNVVGDTEAFF
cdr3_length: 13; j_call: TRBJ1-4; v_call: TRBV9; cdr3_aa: CASSVQGDEKLFF
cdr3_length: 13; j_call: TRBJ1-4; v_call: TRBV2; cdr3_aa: CASSRHVNEKLFF
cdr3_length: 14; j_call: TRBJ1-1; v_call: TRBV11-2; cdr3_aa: CASSFYREDTEAFF
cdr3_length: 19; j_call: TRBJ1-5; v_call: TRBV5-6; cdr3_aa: CASSLWTGEGPSSNQPQHF
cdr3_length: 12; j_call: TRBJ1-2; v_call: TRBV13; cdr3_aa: CASSLAQNGYTF
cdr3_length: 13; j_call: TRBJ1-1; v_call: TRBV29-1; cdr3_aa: CSVGRTENTEAFF
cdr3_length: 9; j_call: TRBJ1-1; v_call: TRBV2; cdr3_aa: CASSVKAFF
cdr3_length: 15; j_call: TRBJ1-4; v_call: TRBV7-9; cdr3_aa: CASSLAIWDGEKLFF
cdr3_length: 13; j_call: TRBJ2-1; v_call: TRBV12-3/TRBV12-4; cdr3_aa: CASSSQQGKEQFF
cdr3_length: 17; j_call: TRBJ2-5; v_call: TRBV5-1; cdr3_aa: CASSFPGLAALGETQYF
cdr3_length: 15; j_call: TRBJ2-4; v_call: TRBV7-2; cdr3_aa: CASSASSGGMGIQYF
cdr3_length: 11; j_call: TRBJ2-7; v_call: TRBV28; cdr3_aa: CASSLQGMQYF
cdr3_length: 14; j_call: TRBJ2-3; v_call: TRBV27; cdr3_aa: CASSDRTARDTQYF
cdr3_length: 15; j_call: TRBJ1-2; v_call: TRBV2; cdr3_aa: CASSASETGGVGYTF
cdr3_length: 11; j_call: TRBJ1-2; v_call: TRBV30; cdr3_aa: CAWAINYGYTF
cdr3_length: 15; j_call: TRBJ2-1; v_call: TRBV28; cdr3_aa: CASRPGLAGYNEQFF
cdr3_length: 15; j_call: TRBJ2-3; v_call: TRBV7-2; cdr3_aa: CASSFSTGSTDTQYF
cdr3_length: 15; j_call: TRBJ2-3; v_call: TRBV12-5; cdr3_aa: CASDPTGSSTDTQYF
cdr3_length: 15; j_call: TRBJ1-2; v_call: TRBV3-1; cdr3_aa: CASSTTGQMFYGYTF
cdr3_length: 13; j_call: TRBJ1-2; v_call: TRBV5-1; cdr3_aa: CASKPTVNYGYTF
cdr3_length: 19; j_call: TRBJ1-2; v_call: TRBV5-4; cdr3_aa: CASSLDPFGTGGRNYGYTF
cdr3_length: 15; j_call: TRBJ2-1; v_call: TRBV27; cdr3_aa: CASSSGQGTYNEQFF
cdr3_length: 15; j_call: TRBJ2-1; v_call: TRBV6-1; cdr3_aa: CASSSGTGNYNEQFF
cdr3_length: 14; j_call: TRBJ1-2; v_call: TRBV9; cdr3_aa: CASSVQDREGGYTF
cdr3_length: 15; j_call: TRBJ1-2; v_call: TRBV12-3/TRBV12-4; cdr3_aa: CASSLTQGTPGGYTF
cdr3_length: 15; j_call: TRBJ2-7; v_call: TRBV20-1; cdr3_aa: CSTSPGLAGQHEQYF
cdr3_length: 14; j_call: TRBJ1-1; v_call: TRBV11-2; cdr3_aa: CASSQGFGSTEAFF
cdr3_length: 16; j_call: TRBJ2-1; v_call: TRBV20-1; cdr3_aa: CSARDRLRGGNNEQFF
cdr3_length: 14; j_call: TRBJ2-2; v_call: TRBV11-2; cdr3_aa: CASKKSGGTGELFF
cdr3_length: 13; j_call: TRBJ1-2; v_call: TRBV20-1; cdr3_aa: CSARGSGSYGYTF
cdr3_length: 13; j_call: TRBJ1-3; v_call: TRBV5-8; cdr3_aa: CASSLASGNTIYF